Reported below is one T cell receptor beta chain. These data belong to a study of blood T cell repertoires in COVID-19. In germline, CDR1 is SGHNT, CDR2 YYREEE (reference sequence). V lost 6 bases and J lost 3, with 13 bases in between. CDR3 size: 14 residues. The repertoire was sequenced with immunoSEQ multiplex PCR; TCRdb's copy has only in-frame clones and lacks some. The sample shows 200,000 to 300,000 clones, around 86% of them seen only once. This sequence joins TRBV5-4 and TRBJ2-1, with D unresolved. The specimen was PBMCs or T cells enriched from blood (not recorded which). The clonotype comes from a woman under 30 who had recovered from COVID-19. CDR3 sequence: CASTVPTLYNEQFF. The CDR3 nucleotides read TGTGCCAGCACTGTGCCTACCCTCTACAATGAGCAGTTCTTC.